Following are 31 T cell receptor beta chains from one sample sequenced in a study of CD8+ T cells in alopecia areata. As the sequencing template, cDNA was produced by extracting RNA and reverse transcribing it. Here immunoSEQ multiplex PCR was the method, and the copy in TCRdb shows in-frame clones only, minus some. The repertoire holds approximately 89,000 clones, 51% seen once, with around 5% in the top ten. The sample consisted of NKG2D-high CD8+ T cells sorted from blood. The receptors were sampled from a human donor with alopecia areata.

V gene TRBV5-1 combines with J gene TRBJ2-1; the D gene could be TRBD1 or TRBD2 (5 bases each). The V end was cut by 7 bases, the J end by 0 bases, with 17 bases between. The V gene's germline CDR1 is SGHRS and CDR2 YFSETQ. This CDR3 comprises 16 residues. CDR3 in amino acids: CASWDEGSSSYNEQFF. The CDR3 nucleotides read TGCGCCAGCTGGGATGAGGGGTCGAGCTCCTACAATGAGCAGTTCTTC.

This clone was seen only a few times. The gene calls are TRBV29-1 and TRBJ2-2; D unclear. Deletions cut 0 bases from V and 6 bases from J, with 5 bases between. Germline CDR1 and CDR2: SQVTM and ANQGSEA. The CDR3 covers 12 residues. CDR3 region: CSVEDFPGELFF. The CDR3 bases are TGCAGCGTTGAAGATTTTCCCGGGGAGCTGTTTTTT.

The chain combines TRBV29-1 with TRBJ2-2, with 9 bases that match TRBD1. The CDR3 sequence is 17 residues long. Germline V gives CDR1 SQVTM, CDR2 ANQGSEA. J gave up 6 bases and V 1 base, and 12 bases lay outside the gene matches. The CDR3 DNA reads TGCAGCGTTGAAGCTTCCAGTAACAGGGGGCCTCCCGGGGAGCTGTTTTTT. The encoded protein is CSVEASSNRGPPGELFF.

This sequence joins TRBV4-1 and TRBJ2-5, with D perhaps being TRBD1 or TRBD2 (5 bases each). V lost 3 bases to trimming and J lost 1 base, with 12 bases between them. Germline assignment: CDR1 MGHRA and CDR2 YSYEKL. The CDR3 sequence is 15 residues long. The CDR3 sequence is CASSHPSGLQETQYF. DNA for the CDR3: TGCGCCAGCAGCCATCCCTCGGGGCTCCAAGAGACCCAGTACTTC.

V gene TRBV20-1 combines with J gene TRBJ2-7; D is uncertain. Germline V gene lookup returns CDR1 DFQATT and CDR2 SNEGSKA (reference sequence). The CDR3 runs 10 residues. Trimming removed 4 bases from V and 3 bases from J, with 4 bases in between. CDR3 in amino acids: CSAKVYEQYF. As DNA, the CDR3 is TGCAGTGCTAAGGTCTACGAGCAGTACTTC.

This sequence joins TRBV9 and TRBJ2-2; 7 positions match TRBD2. The CDR3 sequence is 16 residues long. Trimming took 3 bases from V and 4 from J; bases not matched to a gene: 9. Germline CDR1 and CDR2: SGDLS and YYNGEE. CDR3 protein: CASSEGLGGFTGELFF. CDR3 nucleotide sequence: TGTGCCAGCAGCGAGGGATTGGGAGGGTTCACCGGGGAGCTGTTTTTT.

V gene TRBV14 combines with J gene TRBJ2-1, with D perhaps given as TRBD1 or TRBD2 (5 bases each). V lost 8 bases, J lost 8 bases, and 19 bases lay in between. This CDR3 contains 14 residues. Germline V gene sequence: CDR1 SGHDN, CDR2 FVKESK. The CDR3 DNA reads as TGTGCCAGCTCACATTCGGGACCCCTCGATGAGCAGTTCTTC. This encodes CASSHSGPLDEQFF.

This chain links TRBV28 with TRBJ1-4, with a tentative D call TRBD1 (5 bases). The V end lost 4 bases, the J end lost 8 bases, and 14 bases lay between the germline ends. The CDR3 covers 14 residues. The germline V gene has CDR1 MDHEN and CDR2 SYDVKM. The CDR3 nucleotides read TGTGCCAGCAGTTCACGGGGGTCTGGGGAAAAACTGTTTTTT. This sequence encodes CASSSRGSGEKLFF. The variable domain in full, completed from reference TRBV28 and TRBJ1-4, reads DVKVTQSSRYLVKRTGEKVFLECVQDMDHENMFWYRQDPGLGLRLIYFSYDVKMKEKGDIPEGYSVSREKKERFSLILESASTNQTSMYLCASSSRGSGEKLFFGSGTQLSVL.

The chain is built from TRBV6-1 and TRBJ2-1; 10 positions match TRBD2. The CDR3 consists of 17 residues. Germline loops: CDR1 MNHNS, CDR2 SASEGT. The V segment lost 2 bases and the J segment 5 bases; nucleotides outside the gene matches: 9. This chain's CDR3 is CASSEWWERGGDNEQFF. The CDR3 DNA reads TGTGCCAGCAGTGAATGGTGGGAGCGGGGGGGTGACAATGAGCAGTTCTTC.

This clone occurred once. The chain links TRBV5-1 to TRBJ2-7; D gene ambiguous. This CDR3 spans 13 amino acids. V gave up 1 base and J gave up 0 bases, with 5 bases separating them. Germline V gives CDR1 SGHRS, CDR2 YFSETQ. This CDR3 reads CASSLYSSYEQYF. Here the CDR3 DNA reads TGCGCCAGCAGCTTGTACAGCTCCTACGAGCAGTACTTC.

The chain recombines TRBV29-1 with TRBJ2-5, with D hard to call. Trimming shortened V by 0 bases and J by 1 base, and 6 bases separated the two germline ends. The CDR3 totals 13 residues. The germline gives CDR1 SQVTM, CDR2 ANQGSEA. CDR3 DNA: TGCAGCGTTGAAGATCCACTCCAAGAGACCCAGTACTTC. It is translated as CSVEDPLQETQYF.

V and J are TRBV9 and TRBJ2-1, with D hard to call. CDR3 length: 14 residues. V shed 4 bases and J shed 7 bases, with 15 bases lying between them. Germline V gene data show CDR1 as SGDLS and CDR2 as YYNGEE. The CDR3 protein is CASSPALSRNEQFF. The CDR3 bases are TGTGCCAGCAGCCCAGCGCTGTCCCGGAATGAGCAGTTCTTC.

This chain connects TRBV5-1 to TRBJ1-2, with D hard to call. The V end lost 0 bases, the J end lost 1 base, and 16 bases lay between the germline ends. The CDR3 sequence is 17 residues long. Germline CDR1 and CDR2: SGHRS and YFSETQ. The CDR3 reads CASSLGEATPINYGYTF. The CDR3 DNA is TGCGCCAGCAGCTTGGGCGAGGCAACTCCTATTAACTATGGCTACACCTTC.

In this sample, this clone turned up a few times. The V and J genes are TRBV7-8 and TRBJ2-1, with 11 nucleotides matching TRBD1. This CDR3 spans 15 amino acids. The ends lost 1 base at V and 6 bases at J; junction bases unmatched: 2. CDR1 and CDR2 from the germline V gene are SGHVS and FQNEAQ. CDR3 residues: CASSLVGTGGNEQFF. For the CDR3, the DNA is TGTGCCAGCAGCTTAGTGGGGACAGGGGGCAATGAGCAGTTCTTC.

V usage is TRBV7-9 and J usage is TRBJ2-7; a weak D match, TRBD2 (5 bases). Trimming removed 8 bases at V and 6 bases at J, with 14 bases between. Germline loops: CDR1 SEHNR, CDR2 FQNEAQ (reference sequence). The CDR3 has 12 amino acids. CDR3 bases: TGTGCCAGCGCAGGAGGCTCTGGCGAGCAGTACTTC. It encodes CASAGGSGEQYF.

This CDR3 reads CSVERANEQFF. The DNA of the CDR3 is TGCAGCGTTGAAAGGGCCAATGAGCAGTTCTTC. The chain links TRBV29-1 to TRBJ2-1; the D is unclear. The germline gives CDR1 SQVTM, CDR2 ANQGSEA. This CDR3 is built from 11 residues. Between the trimmed V and J ends, which lost 2 bases and 6 bases, there was a span of 5 bases.

This clone has just a few counts. The V gene is TRBV7-9, the J gene TRBJ1-1, with unresolved D. This CDR3 has 13 amino acids. Germline assignment: CDR1 SEHNR and CDR2 FQNEAQ (reference sequence). V was cut by 5 bases and J by 1 base, with 8 bases left in between. This chain's CDR3 is CASSEDPNTEAFF. CDR3 in DNA: TGTGCCAGCAGCGAGGACCCGAACACTGAAGCTTTCTTT.

This rearrangement joins TRBV29-1 to TRBJ1-1; no reliable D call. V lost 6 bases and J 0 bases, leaving 8 bases between the germline ends. Germline V gene sequence: CDR1 SQVTM, CDR2 ANQGSEA. This CDR3 has 12 residues. CDR3: CSVGSMNTEAFF. CDR3 in DNA: TGCAGCGTCGGATCCATGAACACTGAAGCTTTCTTT.

The chain joins TRBV5-6 to TRBJ2-7; 8 nucleotides agree with TRBD1. Germline CDR1 SGHDT, CDR2 YYEEEE. After removal of 4 bases from V and 4 bases from J, the junction contained 10 bases not matched to a gene. The CDR3 length is 15 residues. The chain's CDR3 is CASSPAGTGAYEQYF. In nucleotides, the CDR3 is TGTGCCAGCAGCCCTGCCGGGACAGGAGCATACGAGCAGTACTTC.

This chain connects TRBV27 to TRBJ2-1, with D tentatively TRBD2 (6 bases). Per the germline V gene, CDR1 is MNHEY and CDR2 is SMNVEV (reference sequence). Trimming left V 5 bases short and J 9 bases short, with 23 bases between. The CDR3 runs to 16 residues. The CDR3, as DNA: TGTGCCAGCAGTCTTACGATCCGCGGGAAGGTATTTGAGCAGTTCTTC. Translation: CASSLTIRGKVFEQFF.

The chain links TRBV5-1 to TRBJ2-3, with D uncertain. V gave up 1 base and J gave up 2 bases, with 8 bases separating them. This CDR3 comprises 14 residues. Germline assignment: CDR1 SGHRS and CDR2 YFSETQ. CDR3 residues: CASSLITDTDTQYF. The CDR3, as DNA: TGCGCCAGCAGCTTGATCACCGACACAGATACGCAGTATTTT.

A few counts support this clone. V is TRBV11-2 and J is TRBJ2-3; the match to TRBD2 covers 7 bases. CDR3 length: 15 amino acids. Losses at the gene ends were 2 bases for V and 6 bases for J; bases not matched to a gene: 8. Germline V gene lookup returns CDR1 SGHAT and CDR2 FQNNGV. The CDR3 sequence: CASSLRAGRIDTQYF. Here the CDR3 DNA reads TGTGCCAGCAGCTTAAGAGCGGGAAGAATTGATACGCAGTATTTT.

This clone was counted between two and nine times. V usage is TRBV30 and J usage is TRBJ2-3, with TRBD2 as a possible D gene (6 bases). Trimming took off 4 bases at V and 4 bases at J, with 9 bases between the two ends. The CDR3 is 12 amino acids. Germline CDR1 and CDR2: GTSNPN and SVGIG (reference sequence). The CDR3 is CAWTPSADTQYF. The CDR3 DNA is TGTGCCTGGACACCTAGCGCAGATACGCAGTATTTT.

This clone was counted a few times. V usage is TRBV7-8 and J usage is TRBJ2-1; D is unclear. CDR3 length: 14 amino acids. The V and J ends lost 4 bases and 4 bases respectively, with 11 bases between them. Germline CDR1 is SGHVS and CDR2 is FQNEAQ. This chain's CDR3 is CASSSTGDYNEQFF. CDR3 bases: TGTGCCAGCAGCTCGACGGGCGATTACAATGAGCAGTTCTTC.

The chain links TRBV11-2 to TRBJ2-5; D is undetermined. CDR1 and CDR2 from the germline V gene are SGHAT and FQNNGV. Between the trimmed V and J ends, which lost 6 bases and 3 bases, there was a span of 14 bases. CDR3 length: 14 residues. In nucleotides, the CDR3 is TGTGCCAGCAGTCCTCTTAATACTGAAGAGACCCAGTACTTC. The encoded protein is CASSPLNTEETQYF.

Only a few counts were recorded for this clone. The V gene is TRBV11-2, the J gene TRBJ2-1; D gene unclear. The CDR3 sequence is 12 residues long. The germline CDR1 and CDR2 sequences are SGHAT and FQNNGV. The ends were cut back, 0 bases at V and 8 bases at J, with 5 bases in the middle. Here the CDR3 DNA reads TGTGCCAGCAGCTTAGATAATGATGAGCAGTTCTTC. The encoded protein is CASSLDNDEQFF.

The genes are TRBV29-1 and TRBJ1-1, with D unclear. V was trimmed by 3 bases and J by 11 bases, leaving 10 bases between them. The CDR3 is 10 residues long. Per the germline V gene, CDR1 is SQVTM and CDR2 is ANQGSEA. The chain's CDR3 is CSVESGGAFF. The CDR3 coding sequence is TGCAGCGTTGAGTCCGGAGGGGCTTTCTTT.

V and J are TRBV7-9 and TRBJ2-7; weak D call: TRBD2 (6 bases). CDR1 and CDR2 (germline): SEHNR, FQNEAQ (reference sequence). Between the trimmed V and J ends, which lost 5 bases and 0 bases, there was a span of 11 bases. This CDR3 is built from 14 residues. CDR3 amino acids: CASSPGVRSYEQYF. CDR3 DNA sequence: TGTGCCAGCAGCCCGGGAGTCCGCTCCTACGAGCAGTACTTC.

This clone appeared once. This sequence joins TRBV29-1 and TRBJ1-2, with D maybe TRBD1 (6 bases). This CDR3 is 14 amino acids long. Deletions cut 7 bases from V and 4 bases from J, with 19 bases between. CDR1 SQVTM and CDR2 ANQGSEA come from the germline V gene. CDR3 in amino acids: CSAEGEGVGYGYTF. CDR3 coding DNA: TGCAGCGCCGAGGGGGAGGGAGTCGGCTATGGCTACACCTTC.

The CDR3 here is CASSGDFNEQFF. CDR3 DNA sequence: TGTGCCAGCAGCGGGGACTTCAATGAGCAGTTCTTC. The rearrangement uses TRBV9 and TRBJ2-1; TRBD2 is a possible D gene (6 bases). The V gene lost 3 bases and the J gene lost 6 bases, with 7 bases spanning the gap. CDR1 is SGDLS and CDR2 is YYNGEE in the germline V gene. The CDR3 is 12 residues long.

In its sample, this clone was seen a few times. The chain is built from TRBV27 and TRBJ2-1, with D possibly TRBD2 on 6 matching bases. The germline V gene has CDR1 MNHEY and CDR2 SMNVEV (reference sequence). Trimming took 2 bases from V and 5 from J, leaving 10 bases between them. This CDR3 is built from 14 residues. The CDR3 here is CASSLAGPHNEQFF. CDR3 in DNA: TGTGCCAGCAGTTTAGCGGGACCTCACAATGAGCAGTTCTTC.